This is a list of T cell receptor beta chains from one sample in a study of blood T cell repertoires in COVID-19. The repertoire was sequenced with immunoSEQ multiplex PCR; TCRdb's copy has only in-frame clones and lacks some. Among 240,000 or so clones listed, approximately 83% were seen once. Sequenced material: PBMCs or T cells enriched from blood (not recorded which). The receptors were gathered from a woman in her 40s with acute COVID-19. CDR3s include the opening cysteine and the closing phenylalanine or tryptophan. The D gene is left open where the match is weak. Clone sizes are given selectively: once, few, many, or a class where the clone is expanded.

CDR3 protein: CASSLTGQVGETQYF
CDR3 DNA: TGTGCCAGCAGCTTAACGGGACAGGTGGGAGAGACCCAGTACTTC
V gene: TRBV5-6
clone size: once
CDR3 length: 15
D gene: TRBD1
J gene: TRBJ2-5

CDR3 protein: CASSDSSGRSGYEQYF
CDR3 DNA: TGTGCCAGCAGTGATTCTAGCGGGAGGTCCGGCTACGAGCAGTACTTC
V gene: TRBV6-1
clone size: NA
CDR3 length: 16
D gene: TRBD2
J gene: TRBJ2-7

CDR3 protein: CASSVRTGGINSPLHF
CDR3 DNA: TGTGCCAGCAGCGTGAGGACAGGGGGTATAAATTCACCCCTCCACTTT
V gene: TRBV9
clone size: NA
CDR3 length: 16
D gene: TRBD1
J gene: TRBJ1-6

CDR3 protein: CASSLSGTIYEQYF
CDR3 DNA: TGTGCCAGCAGCTTAAGCGGAACTATCTACGAGCAGTACTTC
V gene: TRBV7-2
clone size: NA
CDR3 length: 14
D gene: NA
J gene: TRBJ2-7

CDR3 protein: CASSPDRGRGTEAFF
CDR3 DNA: TGTGCCAGCAGCCCGGACAGGGGGCGCGGGACTGAAGCTTTCTTT
V gene: TRBV11-3
clone size: NA
CDR3 length: 15
D gene: TRBD1
J gene: TRBJ1-1

CDR3 protein: CASSLEGQNSYEQYF
CDR3 DNA: TGTGCCAGCAGCTTAGAGGGACAGAACTCCTACGAGCAGTACTTC
V gene: TRBV7-9
clone size: few
CDR3 length: 15
D gene: TRBD1
J gene: TRBJ2-7

CDR3 protein: CASSLGRSRVTGELFF
CDR3 DNA: TGTGCCAGCAGCTTAGGGCGGAGTCGGGTCACCGGGGAGCTGTTTTTT
V gene: TRBV7-2
clone size: NA
CDR3 length: 16
D gene: NA
J gene: TRBJ2-2

CDR3 protein: CASRNSQLMNTEAFF
CDR3 DNA: TGTGCCAGCAGGAACAGCCAGCTCATGAACACTGAAGCTTTCTTT
V gene: TRBV6-5
clone size: once
CDR3 length: 15
D gene: NA
J gene: TRBJ1-1

CDR3 protein: CASSATLAGVWEQYF
CDR3 DNA: TGTGCCAGCTCAGCAACCCTAGCGGGAGTCTGGGAGCAGTACTTC
V gene: TRBV18
clone size: NA
CDR3 length: 15
D gene: TRBD2
J gene: TRBJ2-7

CDR3 protein: CASSMSAAGELFF
CDR3 DNA: TGTGCCAGTAGTATGAGCGCAGCCGGGGAGCTGTTTTTT
V gene: TRBV19
clone size: NA
CDR3 length: 13
D gene: NA
J gene: TRBJ2-2

CDR3 protein: CATSRDRAVYEQYF
CDR3 DNA: TGTGCCACCAGCAGGGACAGGGCAGTGTACGAGCAGTACTTC
V gene: TRBV15
clone size: few
CDR3 length: 14
D gene: TRBD1
J gene: TRBJ2-7

CDR3 protein: CATDSGSLGEQFF
CDR3 DNA: TGTGCCACCGACAGCGGGAGTCTTGGTGAGCAGTTCTTC
V gene: TRBV24-1
clone size: NA
CDR3 length: 13
D gene: TRBD2
J gene: TRBJ2-1